This T cell receptor (beta chain) is from a study of early T cells in non-severe SARS-CoV-2 infection. On the study more broadly: The chains were unpaired, and the sequenced material was bulk RNA from unsorted whole blood. Broader study findings: Lookups in VDJdb leaned toward anti-spike CD8 responses and missed private and CD4 specificities.

The table lists this clonotype with a few counts. Its target is unknown. The CDR3 is 14 residues long. Germline assignment: CDR1 SEHNR and CDR2 FQNEAQ (reference sequence). Trimming shortened V by 4 bases and J by 5 bases, and 14 bases separated the two germline ends. Unique molecular identifiers were affixed to single, distinct cDNA molecules. TCRdb re-analysed the 5' RACE reads in MiXCR, keeping a single row per CDR3 protein. The data show approximately 58,000 distinct CDR3 sequences, roughly 6.2% seen once. The sample comprised whole blood. The V gene is TRBV7-9, the J gene TRBJ1-1; D remains unclear. The sequence was collected from an adult who was a healthcare worker with PCR-confirmed SARS-CoV-2 infection or an uninfected control (not recorded which). The CDR3 sequence: CASSSTPGGTEAFF. The CDR3 nucleotides read TGTGCCAGCAGCTCGACCCCCGGAGGGACTGAAGCTTTCTTT.